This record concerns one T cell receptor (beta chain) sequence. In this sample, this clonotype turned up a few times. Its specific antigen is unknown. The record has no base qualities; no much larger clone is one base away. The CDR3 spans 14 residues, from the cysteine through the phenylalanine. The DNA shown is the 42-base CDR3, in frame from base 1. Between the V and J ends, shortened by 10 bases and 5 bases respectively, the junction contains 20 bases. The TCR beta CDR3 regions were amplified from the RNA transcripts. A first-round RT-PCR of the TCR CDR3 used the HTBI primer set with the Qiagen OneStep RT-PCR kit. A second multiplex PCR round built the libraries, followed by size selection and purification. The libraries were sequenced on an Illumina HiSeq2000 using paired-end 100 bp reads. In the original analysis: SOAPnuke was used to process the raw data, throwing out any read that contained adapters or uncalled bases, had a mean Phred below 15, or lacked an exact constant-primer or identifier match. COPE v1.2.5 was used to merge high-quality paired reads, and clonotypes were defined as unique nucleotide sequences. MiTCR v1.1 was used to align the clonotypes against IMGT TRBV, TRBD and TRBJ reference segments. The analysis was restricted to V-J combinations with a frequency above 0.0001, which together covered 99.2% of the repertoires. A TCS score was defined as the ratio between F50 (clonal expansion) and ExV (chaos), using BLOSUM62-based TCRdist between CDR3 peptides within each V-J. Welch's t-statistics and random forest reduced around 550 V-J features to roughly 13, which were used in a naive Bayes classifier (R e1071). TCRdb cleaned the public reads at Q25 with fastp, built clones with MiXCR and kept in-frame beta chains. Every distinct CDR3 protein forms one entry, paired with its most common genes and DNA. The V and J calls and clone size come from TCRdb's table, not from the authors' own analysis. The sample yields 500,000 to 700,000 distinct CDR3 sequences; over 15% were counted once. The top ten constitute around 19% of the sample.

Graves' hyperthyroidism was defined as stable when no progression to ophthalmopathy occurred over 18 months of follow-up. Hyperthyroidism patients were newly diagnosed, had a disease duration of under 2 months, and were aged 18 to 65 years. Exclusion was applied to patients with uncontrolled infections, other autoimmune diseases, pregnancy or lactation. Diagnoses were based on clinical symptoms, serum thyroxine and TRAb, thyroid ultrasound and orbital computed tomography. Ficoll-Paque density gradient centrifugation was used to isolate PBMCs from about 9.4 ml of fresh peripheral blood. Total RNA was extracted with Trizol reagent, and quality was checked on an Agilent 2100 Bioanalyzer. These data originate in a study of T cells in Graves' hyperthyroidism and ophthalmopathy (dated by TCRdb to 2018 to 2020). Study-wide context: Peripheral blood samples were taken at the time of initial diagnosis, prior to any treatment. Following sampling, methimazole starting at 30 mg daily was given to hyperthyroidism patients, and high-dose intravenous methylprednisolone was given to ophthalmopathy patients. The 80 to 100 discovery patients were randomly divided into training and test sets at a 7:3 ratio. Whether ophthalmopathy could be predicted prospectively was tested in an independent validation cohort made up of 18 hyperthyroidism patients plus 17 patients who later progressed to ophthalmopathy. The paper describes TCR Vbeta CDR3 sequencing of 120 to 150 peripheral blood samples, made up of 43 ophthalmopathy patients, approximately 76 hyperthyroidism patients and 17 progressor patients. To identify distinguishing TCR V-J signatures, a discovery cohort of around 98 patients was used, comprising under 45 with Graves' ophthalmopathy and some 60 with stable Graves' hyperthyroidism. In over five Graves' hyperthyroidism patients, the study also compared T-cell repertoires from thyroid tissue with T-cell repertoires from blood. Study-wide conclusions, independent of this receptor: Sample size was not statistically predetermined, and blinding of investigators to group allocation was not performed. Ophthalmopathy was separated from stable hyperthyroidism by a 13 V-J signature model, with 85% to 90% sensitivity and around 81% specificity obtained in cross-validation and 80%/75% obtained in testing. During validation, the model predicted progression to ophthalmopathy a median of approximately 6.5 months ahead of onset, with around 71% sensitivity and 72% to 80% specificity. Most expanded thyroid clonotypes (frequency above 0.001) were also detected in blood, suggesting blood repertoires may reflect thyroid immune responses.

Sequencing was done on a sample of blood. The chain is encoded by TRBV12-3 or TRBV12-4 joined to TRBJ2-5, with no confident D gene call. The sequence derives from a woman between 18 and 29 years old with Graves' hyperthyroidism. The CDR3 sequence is CATTLGPGRETQYF. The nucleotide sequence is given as TGTGCCACTACCCTAGGCCCGGGCAGGGAGACCCAGTACTTC.